This TCR beta chain was identified during a study of T-cell reconstitution after alpha-beta-depleted transplantation in children. V gave up 9 bases and J gave up 7 bases; unmatched junction bases: 12. The CDR3 consists of 13 residues. Per germline, CDR1 MNHEY and CDR2 SMNVEV (reference sequence). TCRbeta library preparation incorporated unique molecular identifiers. TCRdb ran MiXCR on the PCR reads and lists one entry per CDR3 protein. Of 200,000 to 250,000 distinct CDR3 sequences listed, roughly 10% are singletons. This clonotype was recorded at least ten times. The sequence derives from a human donor who donated a stem cell graft to a child with acute lymphoblastic leukemia. The sample was PBMCs from the stem cell graft donor, taken from the stem cell graft. This chain connects TRBV27 to TRBJ2-7; 7 nucleotides align to TRBD1. Written as DNA, the CDR3 is TGTGCCAGTAGAGACAGGGTCATAGGGGAGCAGTACTTC. The encoded protein is CASRDRVIGEQYF.